Here is one T cell receptor beta chain with its context. The data originate from a study of T cell responses to AZD1222 COVID-19 vaccine. This CDR3 comprises 15 residues. Germline loops: CDR1 PRHDT, CDR2 FYEKMQ (reference sequence). J gave up 5 bases and V 2 bases, and 6 bases lay outside the gene matches. Profiling relied on immunoSEQ multiplex PCR, and the TCRdb table lists in-frame clones only, not all of them. The table has roughly 100,000 clones, nearly 90% seen once. V and J are TRBV13 and TRBJ2-5; 9 bases map to TRBD1. The specimen comprised peripheral blood, sampled on day 0 of AZD1222 vaccination. This sequence originates from an adult in good health. CDR3 nucleotide sequence: TGTGCCAGCAGCTTATTCGGGACAGGGTGGGAGACCCAGTACTTC. Its translation is CASSLFGTGWETQYF.